This T cell receptor beta chain was documented in a study of radiotherapy plus CTLA-4 blockade in lung cancer. At the level of the study: Objective responses occurred in approximately 18% of patients; approximately 33% had disease control. Overall study results and limits: Early shifts in blood T cell clones, with interferon-beta, reportedly predicted response best.

Focal radiation and CTLA-4 blockade (ipilimumab) were tested in chemo-refractory metastatic non-small-cell lung cancer patients. Points on this clone: Antigen specificity is unknown.

Looked up from germline, CDR1 is SEHNR and CDR2 is FQNEAQ (reference sequence). Trimming stripped 5 bases from V and 7 bases from J, with 17 bases between. The CDR3 is made up of 14 amino acids. Profiled with immunoSEQ multiplex PCR; TCRdb holds only in-frame clones, not every one. There are over 85,000 clones in the sample; around nine tenths occur only once, and 4.5% to 6% lies in the top ten. The chain combines TRBV7-9 with TRBJ1-2; no reliable D call. The TCR comes from a human donor with non-small cell lung cancer that progressed on radiotherapy plus ipilimumab. Sequences were derived from peripheral blood, sampled from a patient treated with radiotherapy plus ipilimumab. The CDR3 sequence: CASSPTPPTFGYTF. The CDR3 DNA sequence: TGTGCCAGCAGCCCTACTCCGCCGACATTTGGCTACACCTTC.